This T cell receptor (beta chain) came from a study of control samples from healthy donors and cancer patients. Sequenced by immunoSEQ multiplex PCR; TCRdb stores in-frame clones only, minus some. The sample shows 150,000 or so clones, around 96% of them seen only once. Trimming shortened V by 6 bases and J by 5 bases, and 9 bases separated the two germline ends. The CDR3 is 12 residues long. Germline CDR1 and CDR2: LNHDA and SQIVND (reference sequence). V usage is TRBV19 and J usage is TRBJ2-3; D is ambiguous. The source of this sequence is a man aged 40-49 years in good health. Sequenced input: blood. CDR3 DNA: TGTGCCAGTAGGGGGTGGGGAGATACGCAGTATTTT. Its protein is CASRGWGDTQYF.